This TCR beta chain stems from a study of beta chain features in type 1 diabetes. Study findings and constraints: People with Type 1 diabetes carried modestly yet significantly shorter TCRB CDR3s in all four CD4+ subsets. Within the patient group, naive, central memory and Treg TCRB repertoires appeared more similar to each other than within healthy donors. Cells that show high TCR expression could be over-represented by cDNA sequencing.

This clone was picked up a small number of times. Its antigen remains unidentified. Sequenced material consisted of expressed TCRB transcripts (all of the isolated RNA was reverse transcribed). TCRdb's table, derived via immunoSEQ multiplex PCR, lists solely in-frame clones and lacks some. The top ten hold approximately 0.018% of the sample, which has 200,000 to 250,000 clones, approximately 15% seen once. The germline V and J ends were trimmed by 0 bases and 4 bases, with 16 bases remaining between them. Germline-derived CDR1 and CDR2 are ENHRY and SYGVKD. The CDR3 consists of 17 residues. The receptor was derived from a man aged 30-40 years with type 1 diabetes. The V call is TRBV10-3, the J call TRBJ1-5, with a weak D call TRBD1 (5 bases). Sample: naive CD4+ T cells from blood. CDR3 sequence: CAISESAGEGTNQPQHF. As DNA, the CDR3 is TGTGCCATCAGTGAGTCAGCGGGCGAAGGGACTAATCAGCCCCAGCATTTT.